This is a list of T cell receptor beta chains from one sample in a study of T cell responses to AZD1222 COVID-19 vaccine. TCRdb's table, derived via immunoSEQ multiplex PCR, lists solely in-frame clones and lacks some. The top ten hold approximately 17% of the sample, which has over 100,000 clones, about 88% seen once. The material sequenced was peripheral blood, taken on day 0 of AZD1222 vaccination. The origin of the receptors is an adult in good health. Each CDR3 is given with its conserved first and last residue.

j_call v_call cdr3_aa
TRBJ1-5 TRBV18 CASSGTPEDQPQHF
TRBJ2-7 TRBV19 CASSGTVSSYEQYF
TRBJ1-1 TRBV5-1 CASSPRQGVGNTEAFF
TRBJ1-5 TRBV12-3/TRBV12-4 CASSLMGGQPQHF
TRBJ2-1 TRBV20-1 CSASVRHSYNEQFF
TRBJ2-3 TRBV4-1 CASSPGLAGGRDTQYF
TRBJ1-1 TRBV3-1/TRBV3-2 CASSQGGGRTEAFF
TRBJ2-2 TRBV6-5 CASSLTRGGTGELFF
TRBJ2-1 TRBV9 CASSVAGGSSYNEQFF
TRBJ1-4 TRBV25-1 CASSGTGGPEKLFF
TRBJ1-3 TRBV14 CASSQGRTPGNTIYF
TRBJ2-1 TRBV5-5 CASSQREWDNEQFF
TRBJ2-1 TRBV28 CASSLGPGTSGGHEQFF
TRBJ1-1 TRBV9 CASSGGTGGNTEAFF
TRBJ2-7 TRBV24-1 CATSDIPGQGSDEQYF
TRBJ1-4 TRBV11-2 CASRIASGFNEKLFF
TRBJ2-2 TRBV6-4 CASSPSSGGANTGELFF
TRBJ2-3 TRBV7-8 CASSSIRDRVTDTQYF
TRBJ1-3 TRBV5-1 CASSLGSSGNTIYF
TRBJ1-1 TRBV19 CASSKPGGTEAFF
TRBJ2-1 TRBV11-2 CASSLGRLAALNEQFF
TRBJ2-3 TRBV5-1 CASRGGGPDTQYF
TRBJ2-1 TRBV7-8 CFRLRQGENEQFF
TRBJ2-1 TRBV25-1 CASSELDDEQFF
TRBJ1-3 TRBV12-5 CASGPGLSGNTIYF
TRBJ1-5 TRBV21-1 CASNMQGRMAQHF
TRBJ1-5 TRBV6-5 CASSPRVSNQPQHF
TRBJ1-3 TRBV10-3 CAISDGPSGNTIYF
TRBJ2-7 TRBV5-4 CASSVTGGEQYF
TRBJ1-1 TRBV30 CAWYRYSRRDTEAFF
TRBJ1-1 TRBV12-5 CATLQGAGTEAFF
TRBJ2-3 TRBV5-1 CASSQYRGPTDTQYF
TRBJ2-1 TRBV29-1 CSVEDPPEPRGNEQFF
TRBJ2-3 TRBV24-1 CATSDPGLAITDTQYF
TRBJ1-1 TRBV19 CASSIGRDFEAFF
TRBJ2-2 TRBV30 CASQAGELFF
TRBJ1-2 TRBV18 CASSLDRENYGYTF
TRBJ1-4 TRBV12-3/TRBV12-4 CASSPLGQARTFF
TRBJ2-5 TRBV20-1 CSASQTVDGETQYF
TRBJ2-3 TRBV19 CASSITRLLTTDTQYF
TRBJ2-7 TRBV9 CASSVAAGKPYEQYF
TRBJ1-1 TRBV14 CASSQGGFTTEAFF
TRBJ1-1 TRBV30 CAWSGPNTEAFF
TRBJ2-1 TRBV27 CASRLAGGAYNEQFF
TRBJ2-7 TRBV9 CASSLYGTGFNEQYF
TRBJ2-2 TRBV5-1 CASSWDNQGTGELFF
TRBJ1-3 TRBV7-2 CASSPAGWGNTIYF
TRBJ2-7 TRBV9 CASSPWTVFSYEQYF
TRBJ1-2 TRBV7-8 CASSLGGANGYTF
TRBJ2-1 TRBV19 CASSRLGTSALNEQFF
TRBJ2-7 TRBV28 CASSSAGRGAYEQYF
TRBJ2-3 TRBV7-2 CASSSRTSLLTDTQYF
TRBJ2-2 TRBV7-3 CASSLEGQGFPGELFF
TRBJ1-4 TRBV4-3 CASSQDFGIRNEKLFF
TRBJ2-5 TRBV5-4 CASSMDRQETQYF